A selection of T cell receptor beta chains follows, all from one sample in a study of control samples from healthy donors and cancer patients. The protocol was immunoSEQ multiplex PCR, while the TCRdb copy is restricted to in-frame clones and leaves out a portion. This sample yields 65,000 to 85,000 clones, of which around 90% are seen a single time; around 9.5% belongs to the top ten. The sample comprised PBMCs. Receptors were obtained from a woman aged 45-60 years with colorectal cancer. Each CDR3 is given with its conserved first and last residue. The D gene is left open where the match is weak. Only some rows state a clone size, as once, few, many or a class for expanded clones.

j_call: TRBJ2-5
v_call: TRBV21-1
clone_size: -
d_call: -
cdr3_aa: CASSDLRLAVQETQYF
cdr3_nt: TGTGCCAGCAGCGACCTGAGACTAGCGGTACAAGAGACCCAGTACTTC

j_call: TRBJ2-3
v_call: TRBV7-2
clone_size: few
d_call: -
cdr3_aa: CASSAAVSASTDTQYF
cdr3_nt: TGTGCCAGCAGCGCAGCGGTCAGTGCTAGCACAGATACGCAGTATTTT

j_call: TRBJ2-5
v_call: TRBV28
clone_size: -
d_call: -
cdr3_aa: CASSLWAGAETQYF
cdr3_nt: TGTGCCAGCAGTTTATGGGCAGGGGCAGAGACCCAGTACTTC

j_call: TRBJ2-5
v_call: TRBV5-6
clone_size: few
d_call: -
cdr3_aa: CASSLKNGETQYF
cdr3_nt: TGTGCCAGCAGCTTGAAGAACGGAGAGACCCAGTACTTC

j_call: TRBJ2-3
v_call: TRBV9
clone_size: -
d_call: -
cdr3_aa: CASSVGLSVDTQYF
cdr3_nt: TGTGCCAGCAGCGTAGGACTCTCCGTTGATACGCAGTATTTT

j_call: TRBJ1-2
v_call: TRBV7-9
clone_size: -
d_call: TRBD1
cdr3_aa: CASSPQGANGYTF
cdr3_nt: TGTGCCAGCAGCCCACAGGGGGCGAATGGCTACACCTTC

j_call: TRBJ1-3
v_call: TRBV5-1
clone_size: -
d_call: -
cdr3_aa: CASSLGAGNTIYF
cdr3_nt: TGCGCCAGCAGCTTGGGGGCTGGAAACACCATATATTTT

j_call: TRBJ2-3
v_call: TRBV2
clone_size: -
d_call: TRBD2
cdr3_aa: CASSLAGGSTDTQYF
cdr3_nt: TGTGCCAGCAGTCTAGCGGGGGGAAGCACAGATACGCAGTATTTT

j_call: TRBJ1-5
v_call: TRBV30
clone_size: -
d_call: -
cdr3_aa: CAWSLRRTEPQHF
cdr3_nt: TGTGCCTGGAGTCTTAGACGGACGGAGCCCCAGCATTTT

j_call: TRBJ2-5
v_call: TRBV18
clone_size: -
d_call: -
cdr3_aa: CASSPSDQETQYF
cdr3_nt: TGTGCCAGCTCACCAAGCGATCAAGAGACCCAGTACTTC

j_call: TRBJ1-4
v_call: TRBV5-1
clone_size: -
d_call: -
cdr3_aa: CASSFVGVSEKLFF
cdr3_nt: TGCGCCAGCAGCTTTGTCGGGGTCAGTGAAAAACTGTTTTTT

j_call: TRBJ2-6
v_call: TRBV19
clone_size: once
d_call: -
cdr3_aa: CASSIQQAHSGANVLTF
cdr3_nt: TGTGCCAGTAGTATACAACAAGCACACTCTGGGGCCAACGTCCTGACTTTC

j_call: TRBJ1-6
v_call: TRBV18
clone_size: -
d_call: TRBD1
cdr3_aa: CASSPQGASKSPLHF
cdr3_nt: TGTGCCAGCTCACCTCAGGGGGCTTCGAAATCACCCCTCCACTTT

j_call: TRBJ2-1
v_call: TRBV4-3
clone_size: -
d_call: TRBD1
cdr3_aa: CASSHRTGKNEQFF
cdr3_nt: TGCGCCAGCAGCCACCGGACAGGGAAGAATGAGCAGTTCTTC

j_call: TRBJ2-2
v_call: TRBV2
clone_size: -
d_call: TRBD2
cdr3_aa: CASSDLLLAGGRTGELFF
cdr3_nt: TGTGCCAGCAGTGATCTATTACTAGCGGGGGGTCGGACCGGGGAGCTGTTTTTT

j_call: TRBJ2-1
v_call: TRBV10-3
clone_size: -
d_call: -
cdr3_aa: CAISEVSGLGEQFF
cdr3_nt: TGTGCCATCAGTGAGGTTTCAGGGCTCGGTGAGCAGTTCTTC

j_call: TRBJ1-4
v_call: TRBV5-6
clone_size: -
d_call: -
cdr3_aa: CASSHRGTATNEKLFF
cdr3_nt: TGTGCCAGCAGCCACCGAGGGACGGCAACTAATGAAAAACTGTTTTTT

j_call: TRBJ1-6
v_call: TRBV19
clone_size: once
d_call: -
cdr3_aa: CASSIGGGSPLHF
cdr3_nt: TGTGCCAGTAGTATCGGAGGGGGTTCACCCCTCCACTTT

j_call: TRBJ2-3
v_call: TRBV3-1/TRBV3-2
clone_size: -
d_call: TRBD2
cdr3_aa: CASSLRLAGNNPDTQYF
cdr3_nt: TGTGCCAGCAGCCTCAGACTAGCGGGGAATAATCCAGATACGCAGTATTTT

j_call: TRBJ1-1
v_call: TRBV5-4
clone_size: -
d_call: -
cdr3_aa: CASSLDGTEAFF
cdr3_nt: TGTGCCAGCAGCTTAGATGGCACTGAAGCTTTCTTT

j_call: TRBJ2-3
v_call: TRBV10-3
clone_size: -
d_call: -
cdr3_aa: CAIRAGTSTDTQYF
cdr3_nt: TGTGCCATCAGGGCCGGGACGTCCACAGATACGCAGTATTTT

j_call: TRBJ1-1
v_call: TRBV24-1
clone_size: -
d_call: TRBD1
cdr3_aa: CATSGGTGETEAFF
cdr3_nt: TGTGCCACCAGTGGGGGGACAGGGGAAACTGAAGCTTTCTTT

j_call: TRBJ1-1
v_call: TRBV2
clone_size: -
d_call: -
cdr3_aa: CASGRGAGTEAFF
cdr3_nt: TGTGCCAGCGGGCGGGGGGCCGGCACTGAAGCTTTCTTT

j_call: TRBJ1-4
v_call: TRBV5-1
clone_size: -
d_call: -
cdr3_aa: CASSVDRTEGNEKLFF
cdr3_nt: TGCGCCAGCAGCGTAGACCGAACGGAGGGTAATGAAAAACTGTTTTTT

j_call: TRBJ1-2
v_call: TRBV30
clone_size: -
d_call: -
cdr3_aa: CAWSAPHAGNYGYTF
cdr3_nt: TGTGCCTGGAGTGCTCCCCACGCCGGAAACTATGGCTACACCTTC

j_call: TRBJ2-5
v_call: TRBV15
clone_size: -
d_call: -
cdr3_aa: CATSRDVWEVGETQYF
cdr3_nt: TGTGCCACCAGCAGAGATGTGTGGGAGGTGGGGGAGACCCAGTACTTC

j_call: TRBJ1-2
v_call: TRBV5-4
clone_size: -
d_call: -
cdr3_aa: CASSQIGQPYGYTF
cdr3_nt: TGTGCCAGCAGTCAGATCGGACAGCCCTATGGCTACACCTTC

j_call: TRBJ2-5
v_call: TRBV7-2
clone_size: -
d_call: TRBD1
cdr3_aa: CASSLGRTGGNQYF
cdr3_nt: TGTGCCAGCAGCCTTGGGCGGACAGGGGGGAACCAGTACTTC

j_call: TRBJ2-2
v_call: TRBV7-3
clone_size: few
d_call: -
cdr3_aa: CASSPRTETRTNTGELFF
cdr3_nt: TGTGCCAGCAGCCCGCGGACTGAAACCAGGACGAACACCGGGGAGCTGTTTTTT

j_call: TRBJ1-1
v_call: TRBV7-2
clone_size: -
d_call: -
cdr3_aa: CASSLGGGRSAEAFF
cdr3_nt: TGTGCCAGCAGCTTAGGTGGGGGGAGATCCGCTGAAGCTTTCTTT

j_call: TRBJ1-5
v_call: TRBV27
clone_size: -
d_call: TRBD1
cdr3_aa: CASSRQGAIRNQPQHF
cdr3_nt: TGTGCCAGCAGTCGACAGGGGGCGATACGCAATCAGCCCCAGCATTTT

j_call: TRBJ1-4
v_call: TRBV27
clone_size: once
d_call: -
cdr3_aa: CASSQGGDEKLFF
cdr3_nt: TGTGCCAGCAGCCAGGGAGGGGATGAAAAACTGTTTTTT

j_call: TRBJ2-4
v_call: TRBV3-1/TRBV3-2
clone_size: -
d_call: -
cdr3_aa: CASSRAFPICKKNIQYF
cdr3_nt: TGTGCCAGCAGCAGGGCGTTTCCCATTTGCAAAAAAAACATTCAGTACTTC

j_call: TRBJ1-6
v_call: TRBV6-5
clone_size: -
d_call: -
cdr3_aa: CASSYVQGVAPLHF
cdr3_nt: TGTGCCAGCAGTTATGTACAGGGTGTTGCACCCCTCCACTTT

j_call: TRBJ2-2
v_call: TRBV7-3
clone_size: -
d_call: -
cdr3_aa: CASSPQGFSGELFF
cdr3_nt: TGTGCCAGCAGCCCGCAGGGTTTCTCCGGGGAGCTGTTTTTT

j_call: TRBJ2-1
v_call: TRBV6-2/TRBV6-3
clone_size: -
d_call: TRBD1
cdr3_aa: CASSSWTGVNEQFF
cdr3_nt: TGTGCCAGCAGTTCCTGGACAGGGGTCAATGAGCAGTTCTTC

j_call: TRBJ1-2
v_call: TRBV9
clone_size: -
d_call: -
cdr3_aa: CASSAAAGPSRSGYTF
cdr3_nt: TGTGCCAGCAGCGCAGCGGCCGGGCCCTCCCGCAGTGGCTACACCTTC

j_call: TRBJ2-3
v_call: TRBV7-2
clone_size: -
d_call: -
cdr3_aa: CASSLGRGLSTDTQYF
cdr3_nt: TGTGCCAGCAGCTTAGGACGGGGATTGAGCACAGATACGCAGTATTTT

j_call: TRBJ1-2
v_call: TRBV10-2
clone_size: -
d_call: -
cdr3_aa: CASSETGYGYTF
cdr3_nt: TGCGCCAGCAGTGAGACAGGATATGGCTACACCTTC

j_call: TRBJ2-6
v_call: TRBV3-1/TRBV3-2
clone_size: -
d_call: TRBD1
cdr3_aa: CASSLRTGSSSGANVLTF
cdr3_nt: TGTGCCAGCAGCCTGAGGACAGGCTCAAGCTCTGGGGCCAACGTCCTGACTTTC

j_call: TRBJ1-4
v_call: TRBV15
clone_size: -
d_call: -
cdr3_aa: CATSRDPVGEKLFF
cdr3_nt: TGTGCCACCAGCAGAGATCCTGTGGGTGAAAAACTGTTTTTT

j_call: TRBJ1-6
v_call: TRBV30
clone_size: -
d_call: TRBD1
cdr3_aa: CAWARTGGNSPLHF
cdr3_nt: TGTGCCTGGGCGAGGACAGGGGGCAATTCACCCCTCCACTTT

j_call: TRBJ1-6
v_call: TRBV15
clone_size: -
d_call: -
cdr3_aa: CATSRDSLGGGTPLHF
cdr3_nt: TGTGCCACCAGCAGAGATAGTCTCGGGGGCGGGACACCCCTCCACTTT

j_call: TRBJ2-5
v_call: TRBV4-3
clone_size: -
d_call: TRBD1
cdr3_aa: CASSQDSGGGETQYF
cdr3_nt: TGCGCCAGCAGCCAAGATTCAGGGGGCGGGGAGACCCAGTACTTC

j_call: TRBJ1-2
v_call: TRBV28
clone_size: few
d_call: TRBD1
cdr3_aa: CASSLRGLPYGYTF
cdr3_nt: TGTGCCAGCAGTCTCAGGGGGCTACCGTATGGCTACACCTTC

j_call: TRBJ1-2
v_call: TRBV7-8
clone_size: -
d_call: -
cdr3_aa: CASSPSMANYGYTF
cdr3_nt: TGTGCCAGCAGCCCTAGTATGGCTAACTATGGCTACACCTTC

j_call: TRBJ2-3
v_call: TRBV10-3
clone_size: -
d_call: -
cdr3_aa: CAISRGGFTDTQYF
cdr3_nt: TGTGCCATCTCCAGGGGGGGCTTCACAGATACGCAGTATTTT